This record concerns one T cell receptor beta chain sequence. The antigen is unknown. This CDR3 is built from 13 residues. With 0 bases removed from V and 8 bases from J, the gap between germline ends came to 11 bases. Germline V gene sequence: CDR1 SGHNT, CDR2 YYREEE (reference sequence). Stated time point: week 5, during vaccination. In the vaccine, a single dose held 300 ug of the mutant IDH1 20-mer peptide, along with topical imiquimod. Patients carried new grade 3 or 4 IDH1-mutant astrocytomas lacking nuclear ATRX. This sample is drawn from a study of a mutant IDH1 vaccine in newly diagnosed glioma. Across the study: Eight vaccinations went to patients in weeks 1, 3, 5, 7, 11, 15, 19, 23.

The protocol was immunoSEQ multiplex PCR, while the TCRdb copy is restricted to in-frame clones and leaves out a portion. The profile shows about 51,000 clones, over 75% of them singletons. The sequencing used PBMCs, collected from a glioma patient whose treatment included an IDH1 peptide vaccine. The V call is TRBV5-4, the J call TRBJ1-1, with D unclear. The origin of this receptor is a man aged 45-65 years with glioma. For the CDR3, the DNA is TGTGCCAGCAGCTTGGCCGTGGGCGGGGAAGCTTTCTTT. Its protein product is CASSLAVGGEAFF. The variable domain in full, completed from reference TRBV5-4 and TRBJ1-1, reads ETGVTQSPTHLIKTRGQQVTLRCSSQSGHNTVSWYQQALGQGPQFIFQYYREEENGRGNFPPRFSGLQFPNYSSELNVNALELDDSALYLCASSLAVGGEAFFGQGTRLTVV.